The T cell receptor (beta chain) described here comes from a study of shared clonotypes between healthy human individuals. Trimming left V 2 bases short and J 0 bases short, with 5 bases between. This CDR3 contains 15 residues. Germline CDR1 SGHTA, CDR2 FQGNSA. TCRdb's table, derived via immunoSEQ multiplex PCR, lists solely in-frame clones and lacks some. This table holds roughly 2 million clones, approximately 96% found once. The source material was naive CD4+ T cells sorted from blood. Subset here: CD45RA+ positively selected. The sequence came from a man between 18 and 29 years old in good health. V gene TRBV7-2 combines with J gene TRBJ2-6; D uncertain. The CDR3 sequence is CASSLYNSGANVLTF. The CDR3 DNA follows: TGTGCCAGCAGCTTATACAACTCTGGGGCCAACGTCCTGACTTTC.